This T cell receptor beta chain was captured in a study of T cells in severe cutaneous drug reactions. CDR1 and CDR2 (germline): MDHEN, SYDVKM. The CDR3 consists of 13 residues. The iRepertoire multiplex PCR system with TCR subtype-specific primers built both bulk and single-cell libraries. TCRdb re-analyzed the multiplex PCR reads; it lists each CDR3 protein once, without DNA. Its listing shows roughly 7,000 distinct CDR3 sequences. The patients sequenced had a carbamazepine-induced Stevens-Johnson syndrome or toxic epidermal necrolysis reaction. Sequencing was done on a sample of cells from a skin blister. This receptor was taken from a human donor with toxic epidermal necrolysis, a severe cutaneous drug reaction. The rearrangement uses TRBV28 and TRBJ2-2. Here the CDR3 reads CASSLVATGELFF.